This T cell receptor (beta chain) was sequenced during a study of beta chain features in type 1 diabetes. Study results and limitations: Shortening of TCRB CDR3s, moderate but significant, appeared in all four CD4+ subsets of Type 1 diabetes patients. Using cDNA template may skew counts toward highly expressing activated cells. Lower insertion and higher deletion counts appeared at VDJ junctions in type 1 diabetes patients.

Every donor provided one heparinised blood draw, which averaged around 120 mL. Each of the sorted populations had a purity greater than 98%. This CDR3 is 16 amino acids long. V lost 3 bases, J lost 0 bases, and 5 bases stayed unmatched. Germline values: CDR1 SGHRS, CDR2 YFSETQ. All of the isolated RNA was reverse transcribed, so expressed TCRB transcripts were sequenced. Libraries were prepared by immunoSEQ multiplex PCR; TCRdb keeps only in-frame clonotypes and omits some of them. The data contain hundreds of thousands of clones, 13% of them singletons. Remarks on this clone: No antigen is known for it.

The chain uses TRBV5-1 and TRBJ2-1; 8 bases match TRBD1. The receptor's source is a young man with type 1 diabetes. The sequencing input was naive CD4+ T cells from blood. CDR3 DNA: TGCGCCAGCAGCTGGGGGGACAGGAGCTCCTACAATGAGCAGTTCTTC. Amino acid sequence: CASSWGDRSSYNEQFF.